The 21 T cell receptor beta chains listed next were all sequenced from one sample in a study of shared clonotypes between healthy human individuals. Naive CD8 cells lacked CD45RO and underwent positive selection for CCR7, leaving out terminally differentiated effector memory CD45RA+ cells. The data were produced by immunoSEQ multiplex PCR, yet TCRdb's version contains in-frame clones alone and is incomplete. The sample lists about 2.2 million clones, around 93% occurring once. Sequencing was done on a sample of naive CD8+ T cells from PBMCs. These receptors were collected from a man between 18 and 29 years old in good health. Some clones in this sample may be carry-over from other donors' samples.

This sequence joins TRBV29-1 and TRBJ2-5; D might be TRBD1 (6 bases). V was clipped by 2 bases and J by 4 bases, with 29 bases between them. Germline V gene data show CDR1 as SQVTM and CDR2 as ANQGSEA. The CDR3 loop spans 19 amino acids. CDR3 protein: CSVEPWGFSNRDTPETQYF. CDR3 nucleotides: TGCAGCGTTGAACCATGGGGTTTTTCGAACAGGGATACTCCAGAGACCCAGTACTTC.

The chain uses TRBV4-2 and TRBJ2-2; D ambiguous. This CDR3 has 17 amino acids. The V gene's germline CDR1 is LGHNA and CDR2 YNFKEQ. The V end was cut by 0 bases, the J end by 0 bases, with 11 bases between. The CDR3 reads CASSQEVLSANTGELFF. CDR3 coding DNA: TGTGCCAGCAGCCAAGAAGTGCTCTCCGCGAACACCGGGGAGCTGTTTTTT.

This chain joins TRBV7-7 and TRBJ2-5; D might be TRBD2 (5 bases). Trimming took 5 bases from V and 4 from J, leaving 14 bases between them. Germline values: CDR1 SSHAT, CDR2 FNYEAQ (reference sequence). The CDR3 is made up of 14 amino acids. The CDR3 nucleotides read TGTGCCAGCAGCGCCGGACTGCTCGGAGAGACCCAGTACTTC. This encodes CASSAGLLGETQYF.

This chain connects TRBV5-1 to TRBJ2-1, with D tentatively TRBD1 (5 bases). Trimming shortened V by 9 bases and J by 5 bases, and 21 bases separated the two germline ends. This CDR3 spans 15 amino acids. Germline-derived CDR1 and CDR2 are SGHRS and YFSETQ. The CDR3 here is CATRFVGGAHNEQFF. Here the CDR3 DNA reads TGCGCCACCCGTTTCGTTGGTGGGGCCCACAATGAGCAGTTCTTC.

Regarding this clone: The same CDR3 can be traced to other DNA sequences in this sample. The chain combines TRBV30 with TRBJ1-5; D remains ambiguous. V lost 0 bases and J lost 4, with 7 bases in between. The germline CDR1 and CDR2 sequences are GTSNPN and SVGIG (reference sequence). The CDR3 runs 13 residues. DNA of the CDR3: TGTGCCTGGAGTGTAAATGGTAATCAGCCCCAGCATTTT. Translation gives CAWSVNGNQPQHF.

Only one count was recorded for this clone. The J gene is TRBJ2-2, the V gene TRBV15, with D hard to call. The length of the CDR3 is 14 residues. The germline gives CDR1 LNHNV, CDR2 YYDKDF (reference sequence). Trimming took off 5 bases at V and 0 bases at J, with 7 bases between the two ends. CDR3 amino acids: CATSLTANTGELFF. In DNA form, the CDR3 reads TGTGCCACCAGCTTGACCGCGAACACCGGGGAGCTGTTTTTT.

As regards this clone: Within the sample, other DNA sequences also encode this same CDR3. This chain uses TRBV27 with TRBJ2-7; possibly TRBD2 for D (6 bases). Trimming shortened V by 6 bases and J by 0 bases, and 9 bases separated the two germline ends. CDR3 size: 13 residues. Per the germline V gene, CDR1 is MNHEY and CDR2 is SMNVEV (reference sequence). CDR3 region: CASRRDSSYEQYF. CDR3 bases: TGTGCCAGCAGAAGGGACTCCTCCTACGAGCAGTACTTC.

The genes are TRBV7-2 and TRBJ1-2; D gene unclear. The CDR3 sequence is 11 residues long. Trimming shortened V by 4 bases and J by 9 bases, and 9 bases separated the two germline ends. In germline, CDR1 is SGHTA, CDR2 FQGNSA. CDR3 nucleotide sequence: TGTGCCAGCAGCTCCGTCTTGAGCTACACCTTC. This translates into CASSSVLSYTF.

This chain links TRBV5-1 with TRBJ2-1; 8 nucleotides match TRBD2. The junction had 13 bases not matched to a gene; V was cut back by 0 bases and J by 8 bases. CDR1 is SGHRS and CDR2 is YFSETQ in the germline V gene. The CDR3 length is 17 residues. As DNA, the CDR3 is TGCGCCAGCAGCTTGGCCGGTCCGGGAGGGCCGGTGGATGAGCAGTTCTTC. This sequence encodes CASSLAGPGGPVDEQFF.

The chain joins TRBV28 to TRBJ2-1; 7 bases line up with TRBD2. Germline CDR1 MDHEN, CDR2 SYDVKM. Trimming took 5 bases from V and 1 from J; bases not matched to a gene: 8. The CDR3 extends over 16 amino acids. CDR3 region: CASSGLAERSYNEQFF. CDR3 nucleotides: TGTGCCAGCAGTGGGCTAGCGGAGCGATCCTACAATGAGCAGTTCTTC.

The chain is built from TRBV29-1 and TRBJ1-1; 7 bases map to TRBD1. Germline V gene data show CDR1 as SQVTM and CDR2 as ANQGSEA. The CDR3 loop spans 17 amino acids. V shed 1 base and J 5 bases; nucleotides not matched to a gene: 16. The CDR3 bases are TGCAGCGTTGAAGGGGTGGAGGGGGCCGCGAGGAGTACTGAAGCTTTCTTT. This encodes CSVEGVEGAARSTEAFF.

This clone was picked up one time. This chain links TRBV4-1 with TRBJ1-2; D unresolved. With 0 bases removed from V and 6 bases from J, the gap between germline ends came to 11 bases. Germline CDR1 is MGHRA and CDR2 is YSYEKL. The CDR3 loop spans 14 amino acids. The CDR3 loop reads CASSQDAGKDGYTF. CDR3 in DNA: TGCGCCAGCAGCCAAGATGCGGGAAAAGATGGCTACACCTTC.

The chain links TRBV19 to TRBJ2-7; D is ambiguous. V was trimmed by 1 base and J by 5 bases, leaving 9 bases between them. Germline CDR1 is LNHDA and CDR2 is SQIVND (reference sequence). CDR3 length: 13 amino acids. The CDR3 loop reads CASSIGPNNEQYF. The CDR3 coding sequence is TGTGCCAGTAGTATAGGGCCGAACAACGAGCAGTACTTC.

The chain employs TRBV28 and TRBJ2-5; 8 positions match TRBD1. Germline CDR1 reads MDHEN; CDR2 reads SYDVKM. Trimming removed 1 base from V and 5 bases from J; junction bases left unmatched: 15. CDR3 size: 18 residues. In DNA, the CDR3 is TGTGCCAGCAGTTTATCCATCCGGGACAGGTCCTTTGGGGAGACCCAGTACTTC. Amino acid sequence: CASSLSIRDRSFGETQYF.

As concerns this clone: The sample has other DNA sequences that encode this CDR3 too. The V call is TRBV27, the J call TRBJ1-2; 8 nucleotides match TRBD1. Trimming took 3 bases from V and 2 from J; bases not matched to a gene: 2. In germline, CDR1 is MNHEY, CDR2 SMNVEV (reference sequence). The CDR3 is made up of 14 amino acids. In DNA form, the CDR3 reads TGTGCCAGCAGTTTCAGGGGGCGAAACTATGGCTACACCTTC. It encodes CASSFRGRNYGYTF.

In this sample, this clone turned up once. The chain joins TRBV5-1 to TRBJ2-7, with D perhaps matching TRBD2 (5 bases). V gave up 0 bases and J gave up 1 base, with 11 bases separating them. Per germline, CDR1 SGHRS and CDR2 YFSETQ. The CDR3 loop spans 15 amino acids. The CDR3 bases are TGCGCCAGCAGCTTGGGTTTAGCGCGTTCCTACGAGCAGTACTTC. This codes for CASSLGLARSYEQYF.

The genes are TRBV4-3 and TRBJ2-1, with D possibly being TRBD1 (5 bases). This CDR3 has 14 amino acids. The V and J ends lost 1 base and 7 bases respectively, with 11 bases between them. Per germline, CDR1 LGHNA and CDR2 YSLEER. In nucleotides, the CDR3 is TGCGCCAGCAGCCAAGGGCTCAGGGTTAATGAGCAGTTCTTC. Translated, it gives CASSQGLRVNEQFF.

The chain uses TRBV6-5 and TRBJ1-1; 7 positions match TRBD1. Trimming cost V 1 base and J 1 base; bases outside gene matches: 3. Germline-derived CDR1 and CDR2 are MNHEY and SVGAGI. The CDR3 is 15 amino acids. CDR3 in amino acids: CASSYWTGPNTEAFF. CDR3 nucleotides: TGTGCCAGCAGTTACTGGACAGGACCGAACACTGAAGCTTTCTTT.

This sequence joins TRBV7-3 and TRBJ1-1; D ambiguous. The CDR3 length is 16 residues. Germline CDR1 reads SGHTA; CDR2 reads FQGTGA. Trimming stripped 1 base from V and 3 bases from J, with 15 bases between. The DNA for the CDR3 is TGTGCCAGCAGCTTAAGCGGGGAGGGTCGTGACACTGAAGCTTTCTTT. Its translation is CASSLSGEGRDTEAFF. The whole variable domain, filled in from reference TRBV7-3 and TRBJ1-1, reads GAGVSQTPSNKVTEKGKYVELRCDPISGHTALYWYRQSLGQGPEFLIYFQGTGAADDSGLPNDRFFAVRPEGSVSTLKIQRTERGDSAVYLCASSLSGEGRDTEAFFGQGTRLTVV.

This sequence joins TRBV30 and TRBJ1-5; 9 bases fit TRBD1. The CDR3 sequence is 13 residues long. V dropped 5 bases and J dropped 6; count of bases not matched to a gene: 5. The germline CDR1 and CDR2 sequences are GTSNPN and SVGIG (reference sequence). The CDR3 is CAWGDRGAQPQHF. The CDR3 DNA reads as TGTGCCTGGGGTGACAGGGGGGCTCAGCCCCAGCATTTT.

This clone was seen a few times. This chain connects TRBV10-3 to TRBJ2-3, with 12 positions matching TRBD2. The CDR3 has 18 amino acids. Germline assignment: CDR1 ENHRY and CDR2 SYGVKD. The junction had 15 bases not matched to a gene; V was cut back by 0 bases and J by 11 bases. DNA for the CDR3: TGTGCCATCAGTGAGTCGAATAAGACTAGCGGGAGATACGAGGGGCAGTATTTT. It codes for CAISESNKTSGRYEGQYF.